The 7 T cell receptor beta chains reported below all come from one sample, sequenced in a study of shared clonotypes between healthy human individuals. TCRdb's copy holds only in-frame clones and misses some; the assay was immunoSEQ multiplex PCR. The sample consists of roughly 640,000 clones, over 65% of them appearing once. The sequencing sample was made of memory CD4+ T cells sorted from blood. Subset indicated: CD45RA-negative fraction. The receptors were sampled from a woman aged 25-40 years in good health.

V gene TRBV18 combines with J gene TRBJ1-2; weak D call: TRBD1 (6 bases). Germline CDR1 and CDR2: KGHSH and LQKENI. This CDR3 is 15 amino acids long. Deletions cut 2 bases from V and 3 bases from J, with 13 bases between. The CDR3 DNA follows: TGTGCCAGCTCACCATCTTCAGGGGTAGACTATGGCTACACCTTC. Its translation is CASSPSSGVDYGYTF.

V and J are TRBV21-1 and TRBJ1-2. TRBV21-1 is a documented pseudogene. This CDR3 has 17 amino acids. CDR3 region: CASSKIGDGVYNYGYTF. For the CDR3, the DNA is TGTGCCAGCAGCAAAATCGGAGACGGAGTATACAACTATGGCTACACCTTC.

The V gene is TRBV19, the J gene TRBJ1-5; possible D gene TRBD1, 5 bases. V lost 7 bases and J lost 3, with 13 bases in between. The CDR3 is made up of 14 amino acids. Germline CDR1 is LNHDA and CDR2 is SQIVND (reference sequence). CDR3 amino acids: CASTAIGHNQPQHF. CDR3 coding DNA: TGTGCCAGTACCGCCATCGGACACAATCAGCCCCAGCATTTT.

V gene TRBV30 combines with J gene TRBJ1-5; D gene unclear. Trimming took 0 bases from V and 5 from J, leaving 11 bases between them. This CDR3 has 14 amino acids. Germline CDR1 and CDR2: GTSNPN and SVGIG (reference sequence). The CDR3 DNA sequence: TGTGCCTGGAGTGTGTTGGGGATGGATCAGCCCCAGCATTTT. It encodes CAWSVLGMDQPQHF. The whole variable domain, remainder taken from reference TRBV30 and TRBJ1-5, is SQTIHQWPATLVQPVGSPLSLECTVEGTSNPNLYWYRQAAGRGLQLLFYSVGIGQISSEVPQNLSASRPQDRQFILSSKKLLLSDSGFYLCAWSVLGMDQPQHFGDGTRLSIL.

With regard to this clone: The sample carries other DNA sequences with the same CDR3. The V call is TRBV20-1, the J call TRBJ2-3; D not certain. CDR1 and CDR2 from the germline V gene are DFQATT and SNEGSKA (reference sequence). CDR3 length equals 11 residues. The V end lost 3 bases, the J end lost 0 bases, and 1 base lay between the germline ends. CDR3 sequence (DNA): TGCAGTGCTAGGAGCACAGATACGCAGTATTTT. Amino acid sequence: CSARSTDTQYF.

V usage is TRBV4-1 and J usage is TRBJ2-4, with D tentatively TRBD2 (6 bases). The ends were cut back, 6 bases at V and 1 base at J, with 19 bases in the middle. This CDR3 is built from 17 residues. CDR1 and CDR2 (germline): MGHRA, YSYEKL. The DNA of the CDR3 is TGCGCCAGCAGTCTGTCATCCGGGAGAACGGCCAAAAACATTCAGTACTTC. As protein: CASSLSSGRTAKNIQYF.

The chain is built from TRBV7-8 and TRBJ2-1; 7 positions match TRBD1. V trimming: 2 bases; J trimming: 9 bases; junction bases outside the gene matches: 7. Germline V gene data show CDR1 as SGHVS and CDR2 as FQNEAQ. The CDR3 extends over 14 amino acids. CDR3 region: CASSLRQGVGEQFF. As DNA, the CDR3 is TGTGCCAGCAGCTTACGACAGGGCGTAGGTGAGCAGTTCTTC.